The T cell receptor (beta chain) described here comes from a study of CD8+CD57+ T cells in acquired aplastic anemia. Findings of the study overall: Overlapping CD8+ CDR3 repertoires of patients and controls contained about 27 shared sequences.

Genomic DNA, the template, was used for profiling of the TCR beta VDJ and CDR3. MiXCR was run by TCRdb on the reads, yielding one entry per CDR3 protein. This sample has 150,000 to 200,000 distinct CDR3 sequences, with around 47% found just once. Only patients with CD8+CD57+ cell expansion on flow cytometry were chosen for sequencing. At blood sampling, none of the patients had yet received therapy. Comments on this clonotype: What it binds is not known.

From germline, CDR1 is KGHDR and CDR2 SFDVKD. Germline trimming cut 4 bases from V and 4 bases from J; bases unmatched to any gene: 8. CDR3 size: 16 residues. The source of this sequence is a human donor with aplastic anemia. V is TRBV24-1 and J is TRBJ2-5; TRBD1 matches at 10 bases. Sequences were obtained from sorted CD4+, CD8+, or CD8+CD57+ T cells (not recorded which) from PBMCs. Here the CDR3 DNA reads TGTGCCACCAGTGAACGGGGACAGGGGATCTCAGAGACCCAGTACTTC. This sequence encodes CATSERGQGISETQYF.